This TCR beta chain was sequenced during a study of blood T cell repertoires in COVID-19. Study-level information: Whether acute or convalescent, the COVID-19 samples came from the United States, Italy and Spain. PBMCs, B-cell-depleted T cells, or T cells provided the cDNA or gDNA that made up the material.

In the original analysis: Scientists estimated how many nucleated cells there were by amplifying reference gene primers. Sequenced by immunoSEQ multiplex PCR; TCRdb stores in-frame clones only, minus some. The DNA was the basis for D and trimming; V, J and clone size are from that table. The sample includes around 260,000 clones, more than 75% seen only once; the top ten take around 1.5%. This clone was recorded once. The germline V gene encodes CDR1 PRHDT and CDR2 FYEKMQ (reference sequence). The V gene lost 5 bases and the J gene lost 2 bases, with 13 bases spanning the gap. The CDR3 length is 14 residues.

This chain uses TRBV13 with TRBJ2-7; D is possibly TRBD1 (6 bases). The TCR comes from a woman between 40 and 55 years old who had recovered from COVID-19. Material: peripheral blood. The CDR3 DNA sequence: TGTGCCAGCAGCCTCGGGACACTGACCTACGAGCAGTACTTC. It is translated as CASSLGTLTYEQYF.